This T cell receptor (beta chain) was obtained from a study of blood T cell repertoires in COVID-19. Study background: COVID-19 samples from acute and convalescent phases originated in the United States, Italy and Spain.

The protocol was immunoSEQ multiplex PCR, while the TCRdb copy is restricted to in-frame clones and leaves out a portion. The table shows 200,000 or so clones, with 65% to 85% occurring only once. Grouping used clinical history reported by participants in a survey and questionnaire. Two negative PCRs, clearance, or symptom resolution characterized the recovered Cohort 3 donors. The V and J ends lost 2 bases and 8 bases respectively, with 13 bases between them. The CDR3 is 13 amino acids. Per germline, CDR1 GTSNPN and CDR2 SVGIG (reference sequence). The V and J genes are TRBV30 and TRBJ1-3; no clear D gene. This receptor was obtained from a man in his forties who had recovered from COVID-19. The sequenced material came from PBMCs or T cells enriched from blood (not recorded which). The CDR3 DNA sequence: TGTGCCTGGAGTATCCGACCGGGAGACACCATATATTTT. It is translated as CAWSIRPGDTIYF.